This TCR beta chain is from a study of T cell repertoires in cytomegalovirus infection. Findings and caveats of the study: Predominance within the ex vivo response was attributable to HLA-C-restricted CMV-specific TCR beta clonotypes.

For this clonotype: Antigen unknown.

TCRdb redid the calling of the reads with MiXCR, one entry per CDR3 protein. The table records hundreds of thousands of distinct CDR3 sequences, about 42% of them present only once. CDR1 is ENHRY, CDR2 SYGVKD, per germline. The CDR3 consists of 13 residues. The V and J ends lost 10 bases and 4 bases respectively, with 16 bases between them. This specimen consisted of cultured PBMCs, obtained from culture after CMV antigen stimulation. This clonotype was obtained from a human donor in good health (CMV status not recorded). Some clones in this sample may be carry-over from other donors' samples. The chain uses TRBV10-3 and TRBJ2-5; tentative D call: TRBD1 (6 bases). This CDR3 reads CASATGATETQYF. DNA of the CDR3: TGTGCCAGTGCGACAGGTGCCACAGAGACCCAGTACTTC.